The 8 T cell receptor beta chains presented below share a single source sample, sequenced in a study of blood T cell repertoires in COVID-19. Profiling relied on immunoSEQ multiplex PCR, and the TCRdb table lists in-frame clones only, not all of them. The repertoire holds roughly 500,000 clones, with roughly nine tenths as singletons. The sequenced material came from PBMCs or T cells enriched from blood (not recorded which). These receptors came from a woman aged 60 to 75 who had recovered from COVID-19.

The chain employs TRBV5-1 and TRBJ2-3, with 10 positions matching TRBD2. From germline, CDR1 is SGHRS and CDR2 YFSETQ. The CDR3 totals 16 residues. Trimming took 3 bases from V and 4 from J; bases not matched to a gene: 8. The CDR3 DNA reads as TGCGCCAGCAGCTCCAGCGGGGGGGCGGGGTCAGATACGCAGTATTTT. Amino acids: CASSSSGGAGSDTQYF. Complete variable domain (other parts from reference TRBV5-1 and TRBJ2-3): KAGVTQTPRYLIKTRGQQVTLSCSPISGHRSVSWYQQTPGQGLQFLFEYFSETQRNKGNFPGRFSGRQFSNSRSEMNVSTLELGDSALYLCASSSSGGAGSDTQYFGPGTRLTVL.

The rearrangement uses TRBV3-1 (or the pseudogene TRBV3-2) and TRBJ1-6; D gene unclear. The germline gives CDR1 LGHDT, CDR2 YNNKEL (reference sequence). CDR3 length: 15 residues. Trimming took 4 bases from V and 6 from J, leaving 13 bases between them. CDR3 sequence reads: CASSPEVQINSPLHF. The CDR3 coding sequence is TGTGCCAGCAGCCCTGAAGTACAGATTAATTCACCCCTCCACTTT.

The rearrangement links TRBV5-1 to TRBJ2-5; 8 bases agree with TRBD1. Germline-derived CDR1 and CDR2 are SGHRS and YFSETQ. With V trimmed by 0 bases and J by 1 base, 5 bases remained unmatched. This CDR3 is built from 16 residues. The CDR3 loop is CASSLDAGGPQETQYF. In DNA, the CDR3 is TGCGCCAGCAGCTTGGATGCAGGGGGCCCCCAAGAGACCCAGTACTTC. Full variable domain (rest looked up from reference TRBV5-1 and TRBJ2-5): KAGVTQTPRYLIKTRGQQVTLSCSPISGHRSVSWYQQTPGQGLQFLFEYFSETQRNKGNFPGRFSGRQFSNSRSEMNVSTLELGDSALYLCASSLDAGGPQETQYFGPGTRLLVL.

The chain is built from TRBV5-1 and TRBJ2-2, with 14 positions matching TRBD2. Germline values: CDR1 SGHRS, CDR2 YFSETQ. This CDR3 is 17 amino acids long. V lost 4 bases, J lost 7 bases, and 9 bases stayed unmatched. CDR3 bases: TGCGCCAGCAGCCCCGGGACTAGCGGGGGCTCCCACGGGGAGCTGTTTTTT. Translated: CASSPGTSGGSHGELFF. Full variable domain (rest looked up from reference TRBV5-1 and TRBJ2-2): KAGVTQTPRYLIKTRGQQVTLSCSPISGHRSVSWYQQTPGQGLQFLFEYFSETQRNKGNFPGRFSGRQFSNSRSEMNVSTLELGDSALYLCASSPGTSGGSHGELFFGEGSRLTVL.

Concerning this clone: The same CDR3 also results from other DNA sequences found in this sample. CDR3 protein: CASSEAGSYGYTF. DNA for the CDR3: TGTGCCAGCAGTGAAGCGGGCAGTTATGGCTACACCTTC. The chain employs TRBV6-1 and TRBJ1-2, with D unresolved. Trimming removed 0 bases at V and 5 bases at J, with 7 bases between. This CDR3 comprises 13 residues. Germline lookup yields CDR1 MNHNS and CDR2 SASEGT.

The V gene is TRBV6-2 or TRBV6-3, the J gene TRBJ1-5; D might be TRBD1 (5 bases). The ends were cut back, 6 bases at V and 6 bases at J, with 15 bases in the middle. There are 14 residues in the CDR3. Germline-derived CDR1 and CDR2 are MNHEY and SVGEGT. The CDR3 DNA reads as TGTGCCAGCAGCCCCGCGCCGGGGGTTCAGCCCCAGCATTTT. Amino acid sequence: CASSPAPGVQPQHF.

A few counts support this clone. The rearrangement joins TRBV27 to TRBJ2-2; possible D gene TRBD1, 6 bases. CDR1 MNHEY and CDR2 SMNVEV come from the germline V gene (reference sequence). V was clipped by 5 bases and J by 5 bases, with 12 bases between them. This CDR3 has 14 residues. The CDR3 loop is CASSPYTGTGELFF. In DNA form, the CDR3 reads TGTGCCAGCAGTCCCTATACAGGGACCGGGGAGCTGTTTTTT.

This CDR3 is CASALQVLGANVLTF. The DNA for the CDR3 is TGTGCCAGTGCGTTACAGGTGCTTGGGGCCAACGTCCTGACTTTC. The V call is TRBV19, the J call TRBJ2-6, with D possibly TRBD1 on 5 matching bases. Trimming left V 8 bases short and J 3 bases short, with 14 bases between. Germline CDR1 and CDR2: LNHDA and SQIVND (reference sequence). This CDR3 has 15 residues.